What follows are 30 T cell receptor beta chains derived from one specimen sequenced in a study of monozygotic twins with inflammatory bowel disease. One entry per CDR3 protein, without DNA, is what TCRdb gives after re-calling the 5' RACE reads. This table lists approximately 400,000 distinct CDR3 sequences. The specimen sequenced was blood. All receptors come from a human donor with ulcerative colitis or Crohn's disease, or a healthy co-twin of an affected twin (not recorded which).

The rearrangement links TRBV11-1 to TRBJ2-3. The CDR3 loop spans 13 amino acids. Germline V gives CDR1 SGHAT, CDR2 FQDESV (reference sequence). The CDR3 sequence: CASSLSYTDTQYF.

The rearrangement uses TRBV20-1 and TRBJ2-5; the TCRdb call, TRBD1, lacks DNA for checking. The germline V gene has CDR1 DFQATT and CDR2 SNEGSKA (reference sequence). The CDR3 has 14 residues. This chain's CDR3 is CSARDQGGGGTQYF.

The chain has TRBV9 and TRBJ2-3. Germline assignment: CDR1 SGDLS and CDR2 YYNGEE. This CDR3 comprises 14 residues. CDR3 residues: CASSVGWGSSTQYF.

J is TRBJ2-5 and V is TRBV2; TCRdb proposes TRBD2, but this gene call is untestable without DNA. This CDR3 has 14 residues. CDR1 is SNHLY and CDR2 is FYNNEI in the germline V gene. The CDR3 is CASSGYGLAETQYF.

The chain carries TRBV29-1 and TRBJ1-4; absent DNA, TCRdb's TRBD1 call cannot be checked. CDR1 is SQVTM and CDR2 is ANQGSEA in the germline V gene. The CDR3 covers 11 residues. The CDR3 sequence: CSVATGLKLFF.

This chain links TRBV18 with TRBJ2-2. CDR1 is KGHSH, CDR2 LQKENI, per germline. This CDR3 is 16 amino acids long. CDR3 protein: CASSPIGDRYTGELFF. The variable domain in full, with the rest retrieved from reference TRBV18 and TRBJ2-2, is NAGVMQNPRHLVRRRGQEARLRCSPMKGHSHVYWYRQLPEEGLKFMVYLQKENIIDESGMPKERFSAEFPKEGPSILRIQQVVRGDSAAYFCASSPIGDRYTGELFFGEGSRLTVL.

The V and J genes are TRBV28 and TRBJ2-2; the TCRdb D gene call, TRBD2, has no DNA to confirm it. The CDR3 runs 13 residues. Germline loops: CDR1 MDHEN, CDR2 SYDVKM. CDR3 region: CASVGGNTGELFF.

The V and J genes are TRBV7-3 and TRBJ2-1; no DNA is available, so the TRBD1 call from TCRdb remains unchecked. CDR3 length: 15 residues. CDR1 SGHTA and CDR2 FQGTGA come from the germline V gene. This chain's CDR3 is CASSLNVVGGNEQFF. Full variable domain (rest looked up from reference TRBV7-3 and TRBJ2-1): GAGVSQTPSNKVTEKGKYVELRCDPISGHTALYWYRQSLGQGPEFLIYFQGTGAADDSGLPNDRFFAVRPEGSVSTLKIQRTERGDSAVYLCASSLNVVGGNEQFFGPGTRLTVL.

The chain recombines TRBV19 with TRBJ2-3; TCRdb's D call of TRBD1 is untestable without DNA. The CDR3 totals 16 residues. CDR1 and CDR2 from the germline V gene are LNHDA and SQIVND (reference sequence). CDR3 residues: CASSEGGRLGTDTQYF.

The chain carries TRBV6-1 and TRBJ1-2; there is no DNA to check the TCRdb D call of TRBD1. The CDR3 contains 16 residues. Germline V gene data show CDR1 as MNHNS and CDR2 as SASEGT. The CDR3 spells CASKNRGRIFLGGYTF.

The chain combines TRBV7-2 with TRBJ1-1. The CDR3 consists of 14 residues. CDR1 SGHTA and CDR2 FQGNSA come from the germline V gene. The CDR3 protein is CASSLKQLNTEAFF.

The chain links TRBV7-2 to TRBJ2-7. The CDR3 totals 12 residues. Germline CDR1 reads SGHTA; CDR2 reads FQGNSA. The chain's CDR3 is CASSLDSLGRYF.

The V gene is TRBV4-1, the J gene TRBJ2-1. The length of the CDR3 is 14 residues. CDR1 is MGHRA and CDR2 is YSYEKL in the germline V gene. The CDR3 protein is CASSQDSVNNEQFF.

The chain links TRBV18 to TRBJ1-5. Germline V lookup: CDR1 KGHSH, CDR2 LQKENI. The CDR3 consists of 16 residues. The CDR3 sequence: CASSPRVGGGLQPQHF.

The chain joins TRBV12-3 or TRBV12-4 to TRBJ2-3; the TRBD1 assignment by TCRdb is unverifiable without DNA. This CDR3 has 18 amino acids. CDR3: CASSIFPGTGSLTDTQYF.

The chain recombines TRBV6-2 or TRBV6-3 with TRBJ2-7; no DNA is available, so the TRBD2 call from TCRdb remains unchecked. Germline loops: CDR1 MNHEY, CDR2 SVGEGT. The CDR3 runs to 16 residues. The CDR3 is CASSYPSGRASYEQYF.

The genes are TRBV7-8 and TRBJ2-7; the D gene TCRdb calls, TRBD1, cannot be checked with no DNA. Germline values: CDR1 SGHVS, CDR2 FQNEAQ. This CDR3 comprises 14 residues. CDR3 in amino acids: CASSSLQGTYEQYF. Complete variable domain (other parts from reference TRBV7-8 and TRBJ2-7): GAGVSQSPRYKVAKRGQDVALRCDPISGHVSLFWYQQALGQGPEFLTYFQNEAQLDKSGLPSDRFFAERPEGSVSTLKIQRTQQEDSAVYLCASSSLQGTYEQYFGPGTRLTVT.

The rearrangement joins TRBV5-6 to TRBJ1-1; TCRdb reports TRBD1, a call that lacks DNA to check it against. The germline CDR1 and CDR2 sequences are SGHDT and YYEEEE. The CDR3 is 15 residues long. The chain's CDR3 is CASSLGPVSNTEAFF.

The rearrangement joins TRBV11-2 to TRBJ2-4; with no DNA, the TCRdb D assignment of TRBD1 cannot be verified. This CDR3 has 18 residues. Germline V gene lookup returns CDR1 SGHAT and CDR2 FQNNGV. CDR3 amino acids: CASSPTGGSRIAKNIQYF. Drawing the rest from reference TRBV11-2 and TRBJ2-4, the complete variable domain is EAGVAQSPRYKIIEKRQSVAFWCNPISGHATLYWYQQILGQGPKLLIQFQNNGVVDDSQLPKDRFSAERLKGVDSTLKIQPAKLEDSAVYLCASSPTGGSRIAKNIQYFGAGTRLSVL.

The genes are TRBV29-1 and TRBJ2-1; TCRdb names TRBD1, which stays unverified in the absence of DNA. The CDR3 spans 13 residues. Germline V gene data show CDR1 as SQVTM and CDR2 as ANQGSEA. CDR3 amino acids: CSVAGGHYNEQFF.

The chain's CDR3 is CASRRYNEQFF. The rearrangement joins TRBV3-1 to TRBJ2-1. The CDR3 contains 11 residues. The germline V gene has CDR1 LGHDT and CDR2 YNNKEL (reference sequence).

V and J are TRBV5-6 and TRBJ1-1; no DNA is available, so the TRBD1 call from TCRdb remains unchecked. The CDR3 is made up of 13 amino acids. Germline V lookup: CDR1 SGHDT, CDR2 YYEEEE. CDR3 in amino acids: CASLGPGDTEAFF.

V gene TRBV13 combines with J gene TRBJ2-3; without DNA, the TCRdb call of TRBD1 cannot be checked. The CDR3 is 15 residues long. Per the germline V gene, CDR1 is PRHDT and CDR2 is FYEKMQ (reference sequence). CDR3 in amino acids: CASSHRDRGRDTQYF.

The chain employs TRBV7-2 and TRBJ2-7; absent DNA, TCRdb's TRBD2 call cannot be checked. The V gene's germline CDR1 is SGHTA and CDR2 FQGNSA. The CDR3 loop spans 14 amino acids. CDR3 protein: CASSSDRLAGEQYF.

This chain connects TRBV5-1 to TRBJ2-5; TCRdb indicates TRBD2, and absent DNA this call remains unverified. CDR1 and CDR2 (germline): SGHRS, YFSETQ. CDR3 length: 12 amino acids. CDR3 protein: CASSSAGETQYF.

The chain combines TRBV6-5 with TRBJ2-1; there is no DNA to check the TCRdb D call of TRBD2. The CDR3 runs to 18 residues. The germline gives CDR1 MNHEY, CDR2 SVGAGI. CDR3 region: CASSRGTSGIRVSNEQFF.

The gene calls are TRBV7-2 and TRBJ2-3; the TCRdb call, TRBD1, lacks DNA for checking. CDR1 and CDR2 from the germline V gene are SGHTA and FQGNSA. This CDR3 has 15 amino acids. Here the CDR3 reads CASSFSGGAWDTQYF.

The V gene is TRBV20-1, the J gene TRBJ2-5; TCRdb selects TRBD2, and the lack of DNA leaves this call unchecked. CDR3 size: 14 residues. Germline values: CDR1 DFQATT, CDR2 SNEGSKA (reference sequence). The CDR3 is CSVLAGGREETQYF.

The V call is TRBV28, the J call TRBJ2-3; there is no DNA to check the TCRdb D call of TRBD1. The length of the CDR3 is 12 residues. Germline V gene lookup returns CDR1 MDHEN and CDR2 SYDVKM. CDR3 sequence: CASTSAGAPQYF.

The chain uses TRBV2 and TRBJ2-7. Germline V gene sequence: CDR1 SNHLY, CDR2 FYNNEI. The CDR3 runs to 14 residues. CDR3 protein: CASSERPVRPEQYF.